What follows are 12 T cell receptor beta chains derived from one specimen sequenced in a study of shared clonotypes between healthy human individuals. Repertoires were generated with immunoSEQ multiplex PCR, while TCRdb's copy carries only in-frame clones and drops some. The repertoire consists of about 990,000 clones, with approximately 78% occurring once and the leading ten covering 0.61%. Sequencing was carried out using memory CD4+ T cells from PBMCs. Subset noted: CD45RA-negative fraction. The receptors were gathered from a man between 18 and 29 years old in good health. Some clones in this sample may be carry-over from other donors' samples.

As to this clone: With a far larger clone one base away, a read error is the likely cause. This chain uses TRBV5-4 with TRBJ2-5, with D perhaps matching TRBD2 (5 bases). Between the trimmed V and J ends, which lost 5 bases and 3 bases, there was a span of 5 bases. CDR1 is SGHNT and CDR2 is YYREEE in the germline V gene (reference sequence). CDR3 length: 11 amino acids. The CDR3 protein is CASRGEETQYF. The CDR3 DNA follows: TGTGCCAGCAGGGGAGAAGAGACCCAGTACTTC.

This clone was picked up a small number of times. J is TRBJ1-2 and V is TRBV2, with D tentatively TRBD1 (5 bases). The germline V gene encodes CDR1 SNHLY and CDR2 FYNNEI. The CDR3 runs to 14 residues. Trimming took 3 bases from V and 4 from J, leaving 12 bases between them. CDR3 amino acids: CASSENPGTYGYTF. The CDR3 DNA follows: TGTGCCAGCAGTGAGAATCCAGGGACCTATGGCTACACCTTC. Full variable domain (remainder filled in from reference TRBV2 and TRBJ1-2): EPEVTQTPSHQVTQMGQEVILRCVPISNHLYFYWYRQILGQKVEFLVSFYNNEISEKSEIFDDQFSVERPDGSNFTLKIRSTKLEDSAMYFCASSENPGTYGYTFGSGTRLTVV.

The chain carries TRBV6-1 and TRBJ2-7; D not resolved. V was cut by 7 bases and J by 0 bases, with 13 bases left in between. The CDR3 extends over 14 amino acids. In germline, CDR1 is MNHNS, CDR2 SASEGT. The CDR3 region has the DNA TGTGCCAGCACTATGAACTGGAGCTCCTACGAGCAGTACTTC. Its translation is CASTMNWSSYEQYF.

The V gene is TRBV18, the J gene TRBJ2-1, with TRBD1 identical over 9 bases. Germline values: CDR1 KGHSH, CDR2 LQKENI. After removal of 0 bases from V and 8 bases from J, the junction contained 5 bases not matched to a gene. The CDR3 spans 15 residues. The CDR3 loop reads CASSPPGQGPHEQFF. The CDR3 coding sequence is TGTGCCAGCTCACCACCAGGACAGGGGCCCCATGAGCAGTTCTTC. Drawing the rest from reference TRBV18 and TRBJ2-1, the complete variable domain is NAGVMQNPRHLVRRRGQEARLRCSPMKGHSHVYWYRQLPEEGLKFMVYLQKENIIDESGMPKERFSAEFPKEGPSILRIQQVVRGDSAAYFCASSPPGQGPHEQFFGPGTRLTVL.

The CDR3 bases are TGTGCCAGCAGCGCGGCCGGGACCACTCACAATGAGCAGTTCTTC. Its protein product is CASSAAGTTHNEQFF. The rearrangement uses TRBV5-4 and TRBJ2-1; D is possibly TRBD1 or TRBD2 (5 bases each). CDR1 SGHNT and CDR2 YYREEE come from the germline V gene (reference sequence). V lost 4 bases to trimming and J lost 5 bases, with 16 bases between them. The CDR3 runs to 15 residues.

The chain uses TRBV10-2 and TRBJ1-4; D gene uncertain. The V gene lost 3 bases and the J gene lost 8 bases, with 16 bases spanning the gap. Germline loops: CDR1 WSHSY, CDR2 SAAADI. The CDR3 sequence is 15 residues long. The CDR3 sequence: CASSEGWAGVEKLFF. The CDR3 DNA follows: TGCGCCAGCAGTGAAGGGTGGGCGGGCGTCGAAAAACTGTTTTTT.

The chain couples TRBV28 to TRBJ1-1, with 7 bases lining up with TRBD1. The germline gives CDR1 MDHEN, CDR2 SYDVKM. J lost 0 bases, V lost 4 bases, and 8 bases had no gene match. The CDR3 is 16 residues long. The CDR3 reads CASSSRQGRMNTEAFF. The CDR3 region has the DNA TGTGCCAGCAGTTCCCGACAGGGTCGCATGAACACTGAAGCTTTCTTT.

CDR3: CASSLQGPTTGELFF. DNA for the CDR3: TGCGCCAGCAGCTTGCAGGGACCCACGACCGGGGAGCTGTTTTTT. The V call is TRBV5-1, the J call TRBJ2-2; tentatively, D is TRBD1 or TRBD2 (5 bases each). In germline, CDR1 is SGHRS, CDR2 YFSETQ. The CDR3 contains 15 residues. The V gene lost 1 base and the J gene lost 5 bases, with 12 bases spanning the gap.

The rearrangement joins TRBV11-2 to TRBJ2-1; 14 bases match TRBD2. V shed 5 bases and J 4 bases; nucleotides not matched to a gene: 4. The length of the CDR3 is 16 residues. Germline-derived CDR1 and CDR2 are SGHAT and FQNNGV. CDR3 nucleotides: TGTGCCAGCAGCCCGACTAGCGGGAGGGGTTACAATGAGCAGTTCTTC. As protein: CASSPTSGRGYNEQFF.

The chain uses TRBV6-5 and TRBJ2-7; 7 bases fit TRBD1. V dropped 4 bases and J dropped 4; count of bases not matched to a gene: 10. CDR1 and CDR2 (germline): MNHEY, SVGAGI. The CDR3 spans 15 residues. CDR3: CASSLVRGRKYEQYF. The CDR3 coding sequence is TGTGCCAGCAGTTTGGTTAGGGGGCGTAAATACGAGCAGTACTTC.

This clone has ten or more counts. The chain employs TRBV5-1 and TRBJ1-5, with D perhaps matching TRBD1 (5 bases). Germline CDR1 reads SGHRS; CDR2 reads YFSETQ. The CDR3 extends over 16 amino acids. Trimming cost V 0 bases and J 2 bases, with 12 bases left between them. The CDR3 region is CASSLVPQGGNQPQHF. The CDR3 nucleotides read TGCGCCAGCAGCTTGGTACCCCAGGGCGGCAATCAGCCCCAGCATTTT.

The rearrangement links TRBV28 to TRBJ2-2; 7 nucleotides agree with TRBD1. The CDR3 has 16 residues. Trimming at V came to 11 bases and at J to 4 bases, leaving 16 bases not matched to a gene. CDR1 and CDR2 (germline): MDHEN, SYDVKM. The CDR3 spells CAGAMNRGLSTGELFF. The CDR3 DNA follows: TGTGCCGGAGCTATGAACAGGGGTTTGAGCACCGGGGAGCTGTTTTTT.